These T cell receptor beta chains were read from a single sample in a study of Ad26.COV2.S vaccination and SARS-CoV-2 variants. Some clones are missing from TCRdb's copy, which holds only in-frame ones; the method was immunoSEQ multiplex PCR. The profile covers 350,000 to 500,000 clones, with about 90% appearing a single time and about 4.1% taken by the ten largest. The sample in question was peripheral blood, obtained in a trial of Ad26.COV2.S vaccine versus placebo. These receptors were obtained from a person aged 18-60 years who received the Ad26.COV2.S COVID-19 vaccine or a placebo. CDR3s include the opening cysteine and the closing phenylalanine or tryptophan. Fields, in order: V gene, J gene, CDR3 protein.

>TRBV7-2|TRBJ1-2
CASSLGGRGGYTF
>TRBV28|TRBJ2-1
CASSLLRGNPGDEQFF
>TRBV6-2/TRBV6-3|TRBJ1-6
CASSYPPGQGLRSPLHF
>TRBV28|TRBJ1-5
CASSLDSSNQPQHF
>TRBV5-6|TRBJ2-7
CASSSPGQGAHEQYF
>TRBV2|TRBJ2-5
CASPLAGGGETQYF
>TRBV28|TRBJ2-5
CASSLQETQYF
>TRBV2|TRBJ2-7
CASSGGTVLEQYF
>TRBV7-9|TRBJ1-1
CASSLGGVSTVVFF
>TRBV13|TRBJ2-7
CASSLGLPSSYEQYF
>TRBV11-2|TRBJ2-3
CASSWGLADTQYF
>TRBV4-3|TRBJ2-5
CASSQVFGETQYF
>TRBV27|TRBJ2-3
CASSQSTDTQYF
>TRBV2|TRBJ1-2
CASSDGPTYGYTF
>TRBV9|TRBJ2-2
CASSVEASGELFF
>TRBV7-9|TRBJ2-5
CASSLAVSAGQETQYF
>TRBV7-9|TRBJ2-3
CASSFPSQVSQYF
>TRBV25-1|TRBJ1-3
CASSELTGGSGNTIYF
>TRBV28|TRBJ2-1
CASSFGDPSYNEQFF
>TRBV14|TRBJ2-1
CASSQQPGQGANEQFF
>TRBV6-6|TRBJ1-1
CASSPARRQRNTEAFF
>TRBV5-1|TRBJ2-7
CASSLPGLAGSYEQYF
>TRBV28|TRBJ1-5
CASSLYTQQGNQPQHF
>TRBV28|TRBJ2-7
CASSSGSYEQYF
>TRBV2|TRBJ1-6
CASSLTTTGSNSPLHF
>TRBV10-3|TRBJ1-2
CAISEGQGPYGYTF
>TRBV4-1|TRBJ2-2
CASSQETSGANTGELFF
>TRBV2|TRBJ2-3
CASRLQGGVRGDTQYF
>TRBV4-3|TRBJ2-3
CASSHSGRARTDTQYF
>TRBV11-3|TRBJ2-3
CASSPGVAGSTDTQYF
>TRBV24-1|TRBJ2-7
CATSDPGLAGVPYEQYF
>TRBV9|TRBJ2-1
CASSPLGVSNEQFF
>TRBV18|TRBJ1-2
CASSPDRGVGYTF
>TRBV14|TRBJ2-1
CASSQVQGPYNEQFF
>TRBV18|TRBJ2-1
CASSPRTDSRRGEQFF
>TRBV4-3|TRBJ2-7
CASSHSRATIDEQYF
>TRBV6-2/TRBV6-3|TRBJ2-1
CASSGQGNYNEQFF
>TRBV5-1|TRBJ2-6
CASGEGAGANVLTF
>TRBV6-2/TRBV6-3|TRBJ2-3
CASSTRLGLAGRSDTQYF
>TRBV3-1/TRBV3-2|TRBJ2-7
CASSQGSGEQYF
>TRBV5-1|TRBJ2-2
CASSQSTSGNTGELFF
>TRBV18|TRBJ2-7
CASSPKEGEQYF
>TRBV18|TRBJ2-7
CASSPQGLQAGREQYF
>TRBV29-1|TRBJ1-1
CSVDRRQNTEAFF
>TRBV6-6|TRBJ2-3
CASSYGSGRAADTQYF
>TRBV7-9|TRBJ2-1
CASSPAGPNEQFF
>TRBV6-1|TRBJ1-5
CASSEPGPYQPQHF
>TRBV21-1|TRBJ1-5
CASSKGGVYSNQPQHF
>TRBV27|TRBJ1-6
CASSLGQGNSPLHF
>TRBV28|TRBJ2-1
CASRARSRTDEQFF
>TRBV28|TRBJ2-7
CATCPRTSGSEQYF
>TRBV6-1|TRBJ2-2
CASSEFSGGEAWTGELFF
>TRBV15|TRBJ1-3
CATSRDLVNGNTIYF